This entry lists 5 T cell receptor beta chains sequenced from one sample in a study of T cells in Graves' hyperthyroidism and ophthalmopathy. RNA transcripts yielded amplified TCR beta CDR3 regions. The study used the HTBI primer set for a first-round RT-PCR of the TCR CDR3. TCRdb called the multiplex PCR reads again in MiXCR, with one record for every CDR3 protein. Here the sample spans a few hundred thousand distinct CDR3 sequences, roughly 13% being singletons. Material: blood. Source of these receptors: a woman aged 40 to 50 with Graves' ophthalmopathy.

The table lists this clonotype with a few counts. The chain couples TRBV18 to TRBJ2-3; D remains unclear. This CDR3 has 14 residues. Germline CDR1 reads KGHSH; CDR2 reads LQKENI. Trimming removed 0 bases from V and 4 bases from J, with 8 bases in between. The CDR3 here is CASSPPHSPDTQYF. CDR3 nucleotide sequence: TGTGCCAGCTCACCACCCCACAGCCCAGATACGCAGTATTTT.

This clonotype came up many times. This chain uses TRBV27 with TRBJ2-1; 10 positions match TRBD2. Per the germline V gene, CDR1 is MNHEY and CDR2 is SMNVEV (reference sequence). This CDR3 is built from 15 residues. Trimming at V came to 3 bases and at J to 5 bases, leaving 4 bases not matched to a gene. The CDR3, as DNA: TGTGCCAGCAGTTTTAGCGGGAGGCCCAACAATGAGCAGTTCTTC. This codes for CASSFSGRPNNEQFF.

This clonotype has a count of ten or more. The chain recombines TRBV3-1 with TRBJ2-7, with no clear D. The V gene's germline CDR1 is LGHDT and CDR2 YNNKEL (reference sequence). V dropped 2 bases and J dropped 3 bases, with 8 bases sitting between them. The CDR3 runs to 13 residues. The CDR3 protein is CASSQLGGYEQYF. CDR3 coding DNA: TGTGCCAGCAGCCAACTTGGCGGCTACGAGCAGTACTTC.

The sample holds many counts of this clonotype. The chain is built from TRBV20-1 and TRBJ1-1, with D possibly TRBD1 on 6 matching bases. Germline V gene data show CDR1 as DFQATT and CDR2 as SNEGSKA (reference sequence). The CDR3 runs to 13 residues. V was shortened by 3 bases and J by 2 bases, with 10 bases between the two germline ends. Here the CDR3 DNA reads TGCAGTGCTAGGTACAGGGCAAACACTGAAGCTTTCTTT. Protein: CSARYRANTEAFF.

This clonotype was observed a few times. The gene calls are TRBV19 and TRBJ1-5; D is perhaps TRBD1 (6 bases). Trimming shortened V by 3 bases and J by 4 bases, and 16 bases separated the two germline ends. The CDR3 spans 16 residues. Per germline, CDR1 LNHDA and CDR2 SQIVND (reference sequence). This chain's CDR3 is CASSIDTGWGNQPQHF. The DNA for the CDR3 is TGTGCCAGTAGTATTGATACAGGGTGGGGGAATCAGCCCCAGCATTTT. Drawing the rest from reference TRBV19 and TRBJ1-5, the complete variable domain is DGGITQSPKYLFRKEGQNVTLSCEQNLNHDAMYWYRQDPGQGLRLIYYSQIVNDFQKGDIAEGYSVSREKKESFPLTVTSAQKNPTAFYLCASSIDTGWGNQPQHFGDGTRLSIL.